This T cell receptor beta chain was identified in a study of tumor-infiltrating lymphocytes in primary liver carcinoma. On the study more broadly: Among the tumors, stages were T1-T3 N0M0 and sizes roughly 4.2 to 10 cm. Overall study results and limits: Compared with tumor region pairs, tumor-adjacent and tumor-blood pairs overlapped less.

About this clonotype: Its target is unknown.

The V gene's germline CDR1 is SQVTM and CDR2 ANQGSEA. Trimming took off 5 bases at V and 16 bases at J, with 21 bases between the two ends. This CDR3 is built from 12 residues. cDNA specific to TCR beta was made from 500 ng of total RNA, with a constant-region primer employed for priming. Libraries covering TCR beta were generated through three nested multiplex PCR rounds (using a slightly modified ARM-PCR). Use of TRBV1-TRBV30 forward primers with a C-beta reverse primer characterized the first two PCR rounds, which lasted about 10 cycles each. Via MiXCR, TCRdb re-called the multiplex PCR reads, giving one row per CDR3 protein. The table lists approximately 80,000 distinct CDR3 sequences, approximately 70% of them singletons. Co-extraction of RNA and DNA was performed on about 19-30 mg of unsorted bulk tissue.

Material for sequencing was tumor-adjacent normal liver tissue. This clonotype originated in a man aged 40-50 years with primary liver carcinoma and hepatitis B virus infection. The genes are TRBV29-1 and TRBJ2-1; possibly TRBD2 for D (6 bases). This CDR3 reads CSVSHQSRTIFF. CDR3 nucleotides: TGCAGCGTTTCTCACCAGTCTCGGACTATTTTCTTC.